One sample yielded the 24 T cell receptor beta chains listed below, sequenced in a study of T cells after yellow fever vaccination (dated by TCRdb to between 2019 and 2020). The sample's treatment or condition label, in plain terms: live attenuated yellow fever vaccine strain. Library prep was done by 5' RACE. Data came from an Illumina HiSeq 2500. TCRdb passed the public sequencing reads through fastp at Q25 and MiXCR, retaining productive beta sequences. Rows merge per CDR3 protein into single entries with the most common DNA and genes. The sample table records roughly 500,000 distinct CDR3 sequences; over 15% of these occur just once. Clones ranked in the top ten supply around 15% of the sample. The source material was PBMCs, sampled 15 days after the yellow fever booster vaccination. The source is a man in his thirties or forties who received the YFV17D yellow fever vaccine.

This clonotype was detected only a few times. This chain links TRBV5-6 with TRBJ1-5; tentatively, D is TRBD1 (6 bases). The CDR3 is 17 residues long. The V end lost 1 base, the J end lost 3 bases, and 17 bases lay between the germline ends. The germline V gene encodes CDR1 SGHDT and CDR2 YYEEEE. For the CDR3, the DNA is TGTGCCAGCAGCTTGAATACAGGGAGGTGGCTCAATCAGCCCCAGCATTTT. It yields the protein CASSLNTGRWLNQPQHF.

This clonotype was counted only a few times. The V gene is TRBV7-2, the J gene TRBJ1-1, with D uncertain. The CDR3 totals 13 residues. V was clipped by 5 bases and J by 3 bases, with 10 bases between them. CDR1 is SGHTA, CDR2 FQGNSA, per germline. The CDR3 spells CASSQQRDTEAFF. The CDR3 nucleotides are TGTGCCAGCAGCCAACAGAGGGACACTGAAGCTTTCTTT.

The chain has TRBV4-3 and TRBJ2-5; no firm D call. This CDR3 is 13 amino acids long. The V and J ends lost 3 bases and 7 bases respectively, with 12 bases between them. CDR1 and CDR2 (germline): LGHNA, YSLEER. The CDR3 sequence is CASSQGFLGTQYF. The CDR3 nucleotides read TGCGCCAGCAGCCAGGGCTTCTTGGGGACCCAGTACTTC.

This clonotype was counted a few times. J is TRBJ2-7 and V is TRBV5-1; either TRBD1 or TRBD2 may supply D (5 bases each). The CDR3 is made up of 15 amino acids. Between the trimmed V and J ends, which lost 1 base and 5 bases, there was a span of 16 bases. The germline gives CDR1 SGHRS, CDR2 YFSETQ. The CDR3 reads CASSLLGALGDEQYF. DNA for the CDR3: TGCGCCAGCAGCTTGCTAGGGGCCCTCGGGGACGAGCAGTACTTC.

This clonotype has a handful of counts. The rearrangement joins TRBV10-3 to TRBJ2-1; the D is unclear. The length of the CDR3 is 15 residues. The germline CDR1 and CDR2 sequences are ENHRY and SYGVKD. Trimming took off 4 bases at V and 4 bases at J, with 14 bases between the two ends. As DNA, the CDR3 is TGTGCCATCAGTGGGTCAGCGAGCCAATACAATGAGCAGTTCTTC. It specifies CAISGSASQYNEQFF.

This chain joins TRBV20-1 and TRBJ2-7; 9 bases are shared with TRBD2. In germline, CDR1 is DFQATT, CDR2 SNEGSKA (reference sequence). The CDR3 totals 18 residues. The ends lost 3 bases at V and 1 base at J; junction bases unmatched: 16. CDR3 protein: CSASPPSASGRTSYEQYF. The CDR3 nucleotides are TGCAGTGCTAGCCCCCCCTCAGCGAGCGGGAGGACGTCCTACGAGCAGTACTTC.

This chain links TRBV6-5 with TRBJ2-3; D unclear. Trimming removed 0 bases at V and 6 bases at J, with 7 bases between. Germline loops: CDR1 MNHEY, CDR2 SVGAGI. The CDR3 is 13 amino acids. CDR3 bases: TGTGCCAGCAGTTACTCGCGAGCTGATACGCAGTATTTT. Its translation is CASSYSRADTQYF.

This chain joins TRBV5-1 and TRBJ2-7; no clear D gene. V lost 2 bases and J lost 4, with 10 bases in between. Germline assignment: CDR1 SGHRS and CDR2 YFSETQ. The CDR3 contains 13 residues. The CDR3 loop reads CASSFGTEYEQYF. CDR3 bases: TGCGCCAGCAGCTTTGGTACGGAGTACGAGCAGTACTTC.

This clonotype was seen a few times. At one end the junction does not follow the germline gene, possibly because of a read error. CDR3 bases: TGTGCCAGCACTCAGGGGCCTTCCTTTAATTCACCCCTCCACTTT. This codes for CASTQGPSFNSPLHF. This chain joins TRBV6-1 and TRBJ1-6; TRBD1 is a possible D gene (6 bases). The CDR3 is 15 residues long. Germline values: CDR1 MNHNS, CDR2 SASEGT.

The chain joins TRBV5-1 to TRBJ2-1, with D hard to call. V was pared by 0 bases and J by 9 bases, with 10 bases between. This CDR3 has 13 amino acids. Germline values: CDR1 SGHRS, CDR2 YFSETQ. The CDR3 nucleotides are TGCGCCAGCAGCTTGGGGGGATCGACTGAGCAGTTCTTC. Protein sequence: CASSLGGSTEQFF.

A few counts support this clonotype. This chain joins TRBV20-1 and TRBJ2-3, with D maybe TRBD2 (6 bases). The CDR3 consists of 13 residues. The germline CDR1 and CDR2 sequences are DFQATT and SNEGSKA (reference sequence). V shed 6 bases and J shed 3 bases, with 13 bases lying between them. CDR3 in DNA: TGCAGTGCCCCCGGGGCGGGGACAGATACGCAGTATTTT. Its protein is CSAPGAGTDTQYF.

V usage is TRBV7-2 and J usage is TRBJ2-5, with 7 nucleotides matching TRBD1. Germline V lookup: CDR1 SGHTA, CDR2 FQGNSA. The CDR3 extends over 16 amino acids. V lost 5 bases, J lost 1 base, and 10 bases stayed unmatched. CDR3 sequence (DNA): TGTGCCAGCAGCGATAACCTCGGACAGGCCCAAGAGACCCAGTACTTC. This sequence encodes CASSDNLGQAQETQYF.

The genes are TRBV10-3 and TRBJ2-1, with D maybe TRBD2 (6 bases). From germline, CDR1 is ENHRY and CDR2 SYGVKD. Trimming pared 3 bases from V and 10 bases from J, leaving 16 bases between. The CDR3 consists of 14 residues. The CDR3 sequence: CAISDAGSSEEQFF. The CDR3 nucleotides are TGTGCCATCAGTGATGCGGGGAGCTCGGAAGAGCAGTTCTTC.

In its sample, this clonotype was seen a few times. The V and J genes are TRBV15 and TRBJ2-5; 11 bases line up with TRBD2. Germline V CDR1 and CDR2: LNHNV, YYDKDF (reference sequence). The trim removed 0 bases at V and 0 bases at J, leaving 15 bases unmatched. The CDR3 loop spans 21 amino acids. The CDR3 bases are TGTGCCACCAGCAGAGATCTTAGCACAGGGACTAGCGGATTGTACCAAGAGACCCAGTACTTC. It codes for CATSRDLSTGTSGLYQETQYF.

This chain uses TRBV20-1 with TRBJ2-7, with D possibly being TRBD1 (7 bases). The CDR3 covers 14 residues. V lost 6 bases and J 4 bases, leaving 19 bases between the germline ends. Germline V gene sequence: CDR1 DFQATT, CDR2 SNEGSKA (reference sequence). The CDR3: CSAPLTGRKYEQYF. The CDR3 DNA is TGCAGTGCCCCCTTGACAGGGAGGAAATACGAGCAGTACTTC.

This clonotype was counted only a few times. This sequence joins TRBV7-8 and TRBJ2-1; unclear D gene. Trimming left V 2 bases short and J 5 bases short, with 10 bases between. The CDR3 sequence is 14 residues long. From germline, CDR1 is SGHVS and CDR2 FQNEAQ. CDR3 DNA sequence: TGTGCCAGCAGCTTATATGGTGTTGACAATGAGCAGTTCTTC. Its translation is CASSLYGVDNEQFF.

This chain connects TRBV5-1 to TRBJ2-3, with a tentative D call TRBD1 (7 bases). This CDR3 region has 16 residues. Germline CDR1 reads SGHRS; CDR2 reads YFSETQ. Trimming took 3 bases from V and 5 from J, leaving 19 bases between them. The CDR3 nucleotides read TGCGCCAGCAGCTCCGGGACAGCGTGGGGGGAAGATACGCAGTATTTT. Its protein product is CASSSGTAWGEDTQYF.

This rearrangement joins TRBV5-1 to TRBJ2-2; the match to TRBD2 covers 9 bases. CDR3 length: 16 amino acids. Germline V gene data show CDR1 as SGHRS and CDR2 as YFSETQ. The V segment lost 0 bases and the J segment 0 bases; nucleotides outside the gene matches: 0. CDR3 protein: CASSLGTSANTGELFF. The CDR3 nucleotides read TGCGCCAGCAGCTTGGGGACTAGCGCGAACACCGGGGAGCTGTTTTTT.

This clonotype was observed a few times. This sequence joins TRBV7-2 and TRBJ1-1, with D perhaps matching TRBD1 (6 bases). This CDR3 has 15 amino acids. Trimming pared 5 bases from V and 1 base from J, leaving 14 bases between. Germline V gives CDR1 SGHTA, CDR2 FQGNSA. The DNA of the CDR3 is TGTGCCAGCAGCCCTCCGACAGGAAAGAACACTGAAGCTTTCTTT. It is translated as CASSPPTGKNTEAFF. The whole variable domain, filled in from reference TRBV7-2 and TRBJ1-1, reads GAGVSQSPSNKVTEKGKDVELRCDPISGHTALYWYRQSLGQGLEFLIYFQGNSAPDKSGLPSDRFSAERTGGSVSTLTIQRTQQEDSAVYLCASSPPTGKNTEAFFGQGTRLTVV.

This chain connects TRBV27 to TRBJ2-1; 11 bases match TRBD2. The germline gives CDR1 MNHEY, CDR2 SMNVEV (reference sequence). The trim removed 4 bases at V and 6 bases at J, leaving 8 bases unmatched. The CDR3 contains 16 residues. The CDR3 sequence is CASSSLAGGIVNEQFF. The CDR3 DNA reads TGTGCCAGCAGTTCCTTAGCGGGAGGGATTGTCAATGAGCAGTTCTTC.

The rearrangement uses TRBV18 and TRBJ2-7, with D uncertain. The germline V gene has CDR1 KGHSH and CDR2 LQKENI. This CDR3 spans 14 amino acids. V was pared by 4 bases and J by 0 bases, with 10 bases between. Written as DNA, the CDR3 is TGTGCCAGCTCACGAGCAAGGAGCTCCTACGAGCAGTACTTC. Translating it yields CASSRARSSYEQYF.

Note on this clonotype: The germline gene is not matched at one end of the junction; a read error may be the cause. The gene calls are TRBV7-7 and TRBJ2-1; D is perhaps TRBD2 (5 bases). The length of the CDR3 is 15 residues. Germline assignment: CDR1 SSHAT and CDR2 FNYEAQ (reference sequence). The CDR3 is CASSQSGHPGNEQFF. The CDR3 coding sequence is TGTGCTAGCAGCCAGAGCGGCCACCCGGGGAATGAGCAGTTCTTC.

This clonotype occurred a few times. V and J are TRBV11-1 and TRBJ2-7, with 9 bases that match TRBD1. The CDR3 is made up of 18 amino acids. Trimming removed 6 bases from V and 2 bases from J; junction bases left unmatched: 17. The germline CDR1 and CDR2 sequences are SGHAT and FQDESV (reference sequence). The CDR3 DNA sequence: TGTGCCAGCAGGAGAACAGGGGGCGAGAATCCCCGCGCCTACGAGCAGTACTTC. This encodes CASRRTGGENPRAYEQYF.

In nucleotides, the CDR3 is TGCAGTGCTAGAGATCGGAGCGGCAGAGGGACCGGGGAGCTGTTTTTT. This translates into CSARDRSGRGTGELFF. This chain uses TRBV20-1 with TRBJ2-2, with D tentatively TRBD2 (5 bases). The V end was cut by 0 bases, the J end by 5 bases, with 16 bases between. The CDR3 has 16 residues. Germline V lookup: CDR1 DFQATT, CDR2 SNEGSKA (reference sequence).